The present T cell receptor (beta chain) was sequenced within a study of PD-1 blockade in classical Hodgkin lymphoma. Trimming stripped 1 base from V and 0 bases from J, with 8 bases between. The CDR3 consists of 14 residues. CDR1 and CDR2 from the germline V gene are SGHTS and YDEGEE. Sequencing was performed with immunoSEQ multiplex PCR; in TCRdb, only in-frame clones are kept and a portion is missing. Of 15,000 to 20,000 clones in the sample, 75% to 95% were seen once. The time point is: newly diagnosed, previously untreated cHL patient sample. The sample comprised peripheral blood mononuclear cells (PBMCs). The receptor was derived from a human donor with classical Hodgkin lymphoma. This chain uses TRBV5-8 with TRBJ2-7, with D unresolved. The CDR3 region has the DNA TGTGCCAGCAGCTTGACGGGCAGCTCCTACGAGCAGTACTTC. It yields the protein CASSLTGSSYEQYF.